This T cell receptor beta chain was recovered during a study of blood T cell repertoires in COVID-19. In the source study's methods: Quantification of nucleated cells was approximated via reference gene primer amplification. Data came from immunoSEQ multiplex PCR; TCRdb stores just in-frame clones and leaves some out. That table gives V, J and clone size, and the DNA gave D and trimming. Of 200,000 to 250,000 clones listed, around 90% are singletons. This sequence originates from a man younger than 45 who had been exposed to COVID-19. Sequenced sample: PBMCs or T cells enriched from blood (not recorded which).

The CDR3 DNA reads TGCGCCAGCAGAGGAATAGCGGGACCCCTCTCCTACGAGCAGTACTTC. Protein: CASRGIAGPLSYEQYF. The J gene is TRBJ2-7, the V gene TRBV10-1; TRBD2 matches 8 bases. From germline, CDR1 is WNHNN and CDR2 SYGVQD (reference sequence). V was pared by 6 bases and J by 0 bases, with 10 bases of the junction left unmatched. CDR3 length equals 16 residues.